These 30 T cell receptor beta chains were all obtained from the same sample, sequenced in a study of T cells in Graves' hyperthyroidism and ophthalmopathy. From RNA transcripts, TCR beta CDR3 regions were amplified. HTBI primers were the set used in a first-round RT-PCR of the TCR CDR3. TCRdb re-analysed the multiplex PCR reads in MiXCR, keeping a single row per CDR3 protein. This sample has roughly 350,000 distinct CDR3 sequences, with approximately 14% found just once. The sample taken for sequencing was blood. These receptors were collected from a woman aged 40 to 50 with Graves' ophthalmopathy.

This clonotype was detected ten times or more. V and J are TRBV10-3 and TRBJ1-2; no firm D call. The CDR3 covers 11 residues. Germline CDR1 is ENHRY and CDR2 is SYGVKD. V gave up 3 bases and J gave up 2 bases, with 1 base separating them. The CDR3 spells CAISDNYGYTF. In nucleotides, the CDR3 is TGTGCCATCAGTGACAACTATGGCTACACCTTC.

This clonotype was detected ten times or more. This chain links TRBV12-5 with TRBJ2-1; 7 positions agree with TRBD2. The CDR3 is 13 amino acids. With 2 bases clipped from V and 9 bases from J, the junction kept 4 bases outside the gene matches. The germline V gene encodes CDR1 LGHNT and CDR2 FRNRAP. The CDR3 protein is CASGLQSGAEQFF. CDR3 nucleotides: TGTGCTAGTGGTTTGCAAAGCGGGGCTGAGCAGTTCTTC.

This clonotype was found a few times. The rearrangement uses TRBV9 and TRBJ2-7, with D perhaps matching TRBD1 or TRBD2 (6 bases each). The CDR3 has 13 residues. Trimming left V 4 bases short and J 6 bases short, with 14 bases between. Germline V CDR1 and CDR2: SGDLS, YYNGEE. As DNA, the CDR3 is TGTGCCAGCAGCCCCTGGGGGGCTGTCGAGCAGTACTTC. It encodes CASSPWGAVEQYF.

There are a few counts of this clonotype. This rearrangement joins TRBV18 to TRBJ2-3, with 10 bases matching TRBD1. Germline loops: CDR1 KGHSH, CDR2 LQKENI. V lost 3 bases and J lost 5; bases outside the gene matches: 8. The length of the CDR3 is 16 residues. Here the CDR3 DNA reads TGTGCCAGCTCACCCATGGGACAGGGGAATGGAGATACGCAGTATTTT. Protein product: CASSPMGQGNGDTQYF.

This clonotype was seen at least ten times. The chain combines TRBV6-1 with TRBJ2-7; a weak D match, TRBD2 (5 bases). Trimming removed 5 bases from V and 2 bases from J, with 10 bases in between. The CDR3 totals 13 residues. The V gene's germline CDR1 is MNHNS and CDR2 SASEGT. The CDR3 region is CASSQTGTYEQYF. The CDR3 DNA is TGTGCCAGCAGTCAAACGGGGACCTACGAGCAGTACTTC.

As concerns this clonotype: Sequence at one end of the junction differs from germline and may be a read error. The chain uses TRBV19 and TRBJ2-1, with 10 bases that match TRBD2. This CDR3 comprises 16 residues. CDR1 LNHDA and CDR2 SQIVND come from the germline V gene (reference sequence). The CDR3, as DNA: TGTGCCAGTAGTGGCCCTAGCGGGAGTGCCTACAATGAGCAGTTGTTC. It encodes CASSGPSGSAYNEQLF.

This clonotype came up a few times. DNA of the CDR3: TGCGCCAGGGAATACAGGGGGCGAGGATATGGCTACACCTTC. It yields the protein CAREYRGRGYGYTF. This chain joins TRBV10-1 and TRBJ1-2; TRBD1 agrees at 9 bases. The CDR3 is made up of 14 amino acids. Germline CDR1 reads WNHNN; CDR2 reads SYGVQD (reference sequence). The V and J ends lost 9 bases and 5 bases, in that order; junction bases with no gene match: 10.

This clonotype was seen more than once but under ten times. The rearrangement joins TRBV19 to TRBJ1-5; D not certain. V lost 3 bases to trimming and J lost 4 bases, with 13 bases between them. The CDR3 runs 15 residues. CDR1 is LNHDA, CDR2 SQIVND, per germline (reference sequence). CDR3 amino acids: CASSMVARINQPQHF. The CDR3 coding sequence is TGTGCCAGTAGTATGGTAGCCCGGATAAATCAGCCCCAGCATTTT.

There are a few counts of this clonotype. The rearrangement links TRBV10-3 to TRBJ2-2; 8 bases are shared with TRBD1. V dropped 10 bases and J dropped 4; count of bases not matched to a gene: 8. CDR3 length equals 14 residues. Germline V gives CDR1 ENHRY, CDR2 SYGVKD. DNA of the CDR3: TGTGCCACGAGCCAGGGGGCGGGCACCGGGGAGCTGTTTTTT. It encodes CATSQGAGTGELFF.

Many counts were recorded for this clonotype. This chain joins TRBV20-1 and TRBJ2-3; D is perhaps TRBD1 (5 bases). This CDR3 has 10 residues. With 8 bases removed from V and 6 bases from J, the gap between germline ends came to 9 bases. Germline values: CDR1 DFQATT, CDR2 SNEGSKA (reference sequence). For the CDR3, the DNA is TGCAGTAGGGGCAAGGATACGCAGTATTTT. Its protein is CSRGKDTQYF.

The V gene is TRBV6-2 or TRBV6-3, the J gene TRBJ2-7; TRBD1 might be the D (5 bases). Germline values: CDR1 MNHEY, CDR2 SVGEGT. The ends were cut back, 5 bases at V and 6 bases at J, with 17 bases in the middle. The CDR3 runs to 14 residues. The CDR3 DNA is TGTGCCAGCAGTCATCCAGGGTTCCCCGGCGAGCAGTACTTC. Translation gives CASSHPGFPGEQYF.

This clonotype was seen a handful of times. The CDR3 is CASSPWGHNEQFF. The DNA for the CDR3 is TGCGCCAGCTCTCCTTGGGGGCACAATGAGCAGTTCTTC. The chain has TRBV5-1 and TRBJ2-1; a possible D gene is TRBD1 (6 bases). Germline V gene data show CDR1 as SGHRS and CDR2 as YFSETQ. This CDR3 is 13 amino acids long. Trimming took 7 bases from V and 5 from J, leaving 13 bases between them.

This clonotype was observed a handful of times. The chain recombines TRBV7-6 with TRBJ1-5; 7 positions agree with TRBD1. The V and J ends lost 3 bases and 10 bases, in that order; junction bases with no gene match: 12. Germline V gene lookup returns CDR1 SGHVS and CDR2 FNYEAQ. The CDR3 length is 15 residues. The CDR3 DNA reads as TGTGCCAGCAGCTTGGAGACAGGGCCCTATACCCCCCAGCATTTT. Translation gives CASSLETGPYTPQHF.

Comment on this clonotype: This may be a read error, as it is one base from a much larger clone. The rearrangement links TRBV24-1 to TRBJ2-3, with 8 bases matching TRBD1. Germline assignment: CDR1 KGHDR and CDR2 SFDVKD. V lost 5 bases and J lost 0; bases outside the gene matches: 6. This CDR3 contains 16 residues. This CDR3 is CATSARGQASTDTQYF. The CDR3 nucleotides are TGTGCCACCAGTGCTAGGGGACAGGCCAGCACAGATACGCAGTATTTT.

There are many counts of this clonotype. J is TRBJ2-1 and V is TRBV3-1; no clear D gene. Germline CDR1 LGHDT, CDR2 YNNKEL (reference sequence). There are 12 residues in the CDR3. V gave up 0 bases and J gave up 7 bases, with 4 bases separating them. The CDR3 DNA is TGTGCCAGCAGCCAAGAGTTGAATGAGCAGTTCTTC. It specifies CASSQELNEQFF.

This clonotype was observed many times. The gene calls are TRBV5-4 and TRBJ1-2; D might be TRBD1 (5 bases). V lost 3 bases, J lost 5 bases, and 17 bases lay in between. The germline V gene encodes CDR1 SGHNT and CDR2 YYREEE (reference sequence). This CDR3 contains 15 residues. The CDR3 DNA reads as TGTGCCAGCAGCTCCACCCGTTTAGACAGTTATGGCTACACCTTC. Its translation: CASSSTRLDSYGYTF.

This clonotype was detected many times. The chain combines TRBV28 with TRBJ1-1, with unresolved D. Germline V gene sequence: CDR1 MDHEN, CDR2 SYDVKM. V was cut by 5 bases and J by 1 base, with 5 bases left in between. This CDR3 contains 12 residues. CDR3 coding DNA: TGTGCCAGCAGTCGCAGGAACACTGAAGCTTTCTTT. Encoded protein: CASSRRNTEAFF.

The rearrangement uses TRBV5-1 and TRBJ1-6, with D perhaps matching TRBD1 (6 bases). Trimming took 2 bases from V and 0 from J, leaving 9 bases between them. The CDR3 contains 16 residues. Germline loops: CDR1 SGHRS, CDR2 YFSETQ. CDR3 protein: CASSFTGSSYNSPLHF. CDR3 DNA: TGCGCCAGCAGCTTCACAGGGAGCTCCTATAATTCACCCCTCCACTTT.

This clonotype was observed at least ten times. This chain uses TRBV7-2 with TRBJ2-7, with D unresolved. Trimming left V 6 bases short and J 6 bases short, with 9 bases between. The CDR3 covers 11 residues. Germline V CDR1 and CDR2: SGHTA, FQGNSA. This chain's CDR3 is CASSLSIEQYF. In nucleotides, the CDR3 is TGTGCCAGCAGTCTGAGCATCGAGCAGTACTTC.

This clonotype was seen repeatedly, ten times or more. V usage is TRBV7-9 and J usage is TRBJ1-1; no clear D. Germline values: CDR1 SEHNR, CDR2 FQNEAQ (reference sequence). There are 14 residues in the CDR3. V lost 5 bases and J lost 0, with 10 bases in between. The CDR3 DNA sequence: TGTGCCAGCAGCGCGCTGGTGTTGAACACTGAAGCTTTCTTT. This encodes CASSALVLNTEAFF.

The chain employs TRBV19 and TRBJ1-3; D gene uncertain. This CDR3 comprises 15 residues. Deletions cut 3 bases from V and 2 bases from J, with 11 bases between. CDR1 and CDR2 (germline): LNHDA, SQIVND (reference sequence). As DNA, the CDR3 is TGTGCCAGTAGTATCGAACACCACCCTGGAAACACCATATATTTT. It encodes CASSIEHHPGNTIYF. The full variable domain, completed using reference TRBV19 and TRBJ1-3, is DGGITQSPKYLFRKEGQNVTLSCEQNLNHDAMYWYRQDPGQGLRLIYYSQIVNDFQKGDIAEGYSVSREKKESFPLTVTSAQKNPTAFYLCASSIEHHPGNTIYFGEGSWLTVV.

In DNA, the CDR3 is TGTGCCAGCAGTTACGCGACGGGGAACACTGAAGCTTTCTTT. Its translation is CASSYATGNTEAFF. This sequence joins TRBV6-6 and TRBJ1-1; no reliable D call. CDR1 and CDR2 (germline): MNHNY, SVGAGI (reference sequence). The CDR3 covers 14 residues. Trimming shortened V by 2 bases and J by 1 base, and 8 bases separated the two germline ends.

Note on this clonotype: The junction and the germline gene differ at one end; a read error may be behind it. The rearrangement joins TRBV28 to TRBJ2-7; TRBD2 agrees at 10 bases. This CDR3 has 16 residues. The V gene's germline CDR1 is MDHEN and CDR2 SYDVKM. The CDR3 coding sequence is TGTGCCAGCAATTTATCACTAGCGGGAATATCGGGCGAGCAGTACTTC. It encodes CASNLSLAGISGEQYF.

This clonotype has just a few counts. The CDR3 region has the DNA TGTGCCAGCTATGATGACCGGGCTTTCTTT. This encodes CASYDDRAFF. The chain has TRBV28 and TRBJ1-1; no definite D call. CDR1 and CDR2 (germline): MDHEN, SYDVKM. This CDR3 is built from 10 residues. With 8 bases removed from V and 11 bases from J, the gap between germline ends came to 12 bases. The entire variable domain, with the rest obtained from reference TRBV28 and TRBJ1-1, is as follows: DVKVTQSSRYLVKRTGEKVFLECVQDMDHENMFWYRQDPGLGLRLIYFSYDVKMKEKGDIPEGYSVSREKKERFSLILESASTNQTSMYLCASYDDRAFFGQGTRLTVV.

This clonotype was observed many times. The chain combines TRBV2 with TRBJ2-2, with D hard to call. The CDR3 has 12 amino acids. Germline V CDR1 and CDR2: SNHLY, FYNNEI. V lost 8 bases and J 4 bases, leaving 8 bases between the germline ends. CDR3: CASGLGTGELFF. The CDR3 DNA reads as TGTGCCAGCGGGCTCGGCACCGGGGAGCTGTTTTTT.

This clonotype appeared many times. This chain links TRBV6-1 with TRBJ2-1; the match to TRBD1 covers 7 bases. Germline V gene sequence: CDR1 MNHNS, CDR2 SASEGT. This CDR3 comprises 15 residues. The J segment lost 4 bases and the V segment lost 3 bases, leaving 6 bases of the junction unmatched. CDR3 nucleotide sequence: TGTGCCAGCAGTGACGATCGCAGGGGGTACAATGAGCAGTTCTTC. Translation gives CASSDDRRGYNEQFF.

In this sample, this clonotype turned up many times. The chain employs TRBV6-1 and TRBJ1-6; D unclear. The CDR3 length is 15 residues. Trimming shortened V by 7 bases and J by 9 bases, and 19 bases separated the two germline ends. Germline CDR1 reads MNHNS; CDR2 reads SASEGT. The CDR3 reads CASNTVQEWTSPLHF. CDR3 DNA: TGTGCCAGCAACACCGTGCAGGAGTGGACTTCACCCCTCCACTTT.

This clonotype was counted between two and nine times. The chain recombines TRBV18 with TRBJ1-5, with D perhaps TRBD1 (6 bases). CDR1 KGHSH and CDR2 LQKENI come from the germline V gene. V lost 6 bases and J 4 bases, leaving 19 bases between the germline ends. The length of the CDR3 is 16 residues. Written as DNA, the CDR3 is TGTGCCAGCTCCCGAGCCGGTACAGGGACAAATCAGCCCCAGCATTTT. Its translation is CASSRAGTGTNQPQHF. Full variable domain (rest looked up from reference TRBV18 and TRBJ1-5): NAGVMQNPRHLVRRRGQEARLRCSPMKGHSHVYWYRQLPEEGLKFMVYLQKENIIDESGMPKERFSAEFPKEGPSILRIQQVVRGDSAAYFCASSRAGTGTNQPQHFGDGTRLSIL.

This clonotype showed up just a few times. The CDR3 protein is CASSRLRRELLHEQYF. The CDR3 coding sequence is TGTGCCAGCAGCCGACTCCGGCGGGAGCTTCTCCACGAGCAGTACTTC. The chain employs TRBV7-2 and TRBJ2-7, with 7 nucleotides matching TRBD2. The CDR3 totals 16 residues. V dropped 5 bases and J dropped 5; count of bases not matched to a gene: 15. CDR1 is SGHTA, CDR2 FQGNSA, per germline.

The chain links TRBV7-9 to TRBJ2-1, with a tentative D call TRBD1 (6 bases). Deletions cut 5 bases from V and 4 bases from J, with 15 bases between. This CDR3 contains 15 residues. Germline-derived CDR1 and CDR2 are SEHNR and FQNEAQ (reference sequence). The CDR3 coding sequence is TGTGCCAGCAGCCTTAGGACAGACCAATACAATGAGCAGTTCTTC. Its translation: CASSLRTDQYNEQFF.